Described below is a single T cell receptor beta chain sequence and its context. Using RNA transcripts as the source, TCR beta CDR3 regions were amplified. Primed by the HTBI set, a first-round RT-PCR was run on the TCR CDR3. TCRdb independently ran MiXCR on the multiplex PCR reads; one entry per CDR3 protein. The sample has approximately 400,000 distinct CDR3 sequences; 15% are singletons. The CDR3 sequence is 16 residues long. The germline V gene has CDR1 SGHRS and CDR2 YFSETQ. V shed 0 bases, J shed 3 bases, and the junction held 4 bases outside the gene matches. The entry originates in a study of T cells in Graves' hyperthyroidism and ophthalmopathy. Whole-study context: Peripheral blood draws took place at initial diagnosis, ahead of any treatment.

The sequenced material came from blood. The receptor's source is a woman in her thirties with Graves' hyperthyroidism. The chain couples TRBV5-1 to TRBJ1-2, with 11 nucleotides matching TRBD1. The CDR3 DNA is TGCGCCAGCAGCTTGGGGACAGGGGGCGCGGACTATGGCTACACCTTC. Translated: CASSLGTGGADYGYTF.